The 12 T cell receptor beta chains presented below share a single source sample, sequenced in a study of blood T cell repertoires in COVID-19 (dated by TCRdb to 2020 to 2021). Libraries were built with the immunoSEQ multiplex PCR assay. TCRdb's version of the immuneACCESS table is confined to in-frame rearrangements and falls short of the full clone set. An unresolved V gene accounts for under half of the shortfall where checked; the remainder is of unknown origin. Across this sample there are 250,000 to 350,000 clones, with about four fifths seen only once. More than 1.4% of the sample belongs to the ten largest clones. The sequencing input was peripheral blood. The receptors stem from a human donor with COVID-19, enrolled during active disease. The donor label of this sample is uncertain.

The V and J genes are TRBV19 and TRBJ1-6; tentative D call: TRBD1 (6 bases). Trimming cost V 8 bases and J 6 bases, with 11 bases left between them. This CDR3 contains 13 residues. Germline values: CDR1 LNHDA, CDR2 SQIVND (reference sequence). This CDR3 is CASQGMGNSPLHF. DNA for the CDR3: TGTGCCAGTCAGGGGATGGGTAATTCACCCCTCCACTTT.

This clone was seen a few times. V gene TRBV19 combines with J gene TRBJ1-6, with 11 bases identical to TRBD1. Germline values: CDR1 LNHDA, CDR2 SQIVND (reference sequence). With V trimmed by 3 bases and J by 9 bases, 7 bases remained unmatched. The CDR3 runs to 16 residues. The CDR3 region is CASSMFVGQGGSPLHF. DNA for the CDR3: TGTGCCAGTAGTATGTTCGTGGGACAGGGGGGTTCACCCCTCCACTTT.

The chain uses TRBV19 and TRBJ2-7; TRBD1 matches 7 bases. Germline CDR1 LNHDA, CDR2 SQIVND (reference sequence). V was pared by 5 bases and J by 2 bases, with 3 bases of the junction left unmatched. The CDR3 consists of 13 residues. The CDR3 is CASSLTGPYEQYF. CDR3 sequence (DNA): TGTGCCAGTAGTCTGACAGGGCCCTACGAGCAGTACTTC.

The chain has TRBV20-1 and TRBJ2-3, with D unresolved. CDR3 size: 12 residues. Looked up from germline, CDR1 is DFQATT and CDR2 is SNEGSKA (reference sequence). Trimming shortened V by 3 bases and J by 6 bases, and 10 bases separated the two germline ends. The CDR3 DNA reads TGCAGTGCTAGTAATCGGCGGGATACGCAGTATTTT. This sequence encodes CSASNRRDTQYF.

The rearrangement joins TRBV6-5 to TRBJ2-5; TRBD2 is a possible D gene (6 bases). The CDR3 is 15 amino acids. CDR1 and CDR2 (germline): MNHEY, SVGAGI. Deletions cut 5 bases from V and 2 bases from J, with 15 bases between. CDR3 amino acids: CASSTQRLGQETQYF. For the CDR3, the DNA is TGTGCCAGCAGTACTCAGAGACTAGGTCAAGAGACCCAGTACTTC.

This chain connects TRBV6-5 to TRBJ2-2, with D tentatively TRBD2 (6 bases). The CDR3 has 14 amino acids. With 4 bases removed from V and 1 base from J, the gap between germline ends came to 7 bases. Germline V gene data show CDR1 as MNHEY and CDR2 as SVGAGI. CDR3 DNA: TGTGCCAGCAGTTTGCGGGGGAACACCGGGGAGCTGTTTTTT. Its protein is CASSLRGNTGELFF.

The chain recombines TRBV2 with TRBJ2-5, with a possible D match to TRBD2 (6 bases). The V gene lost 8 bases and the J gene lost 4 bases, with 11 bases spanning the gap. This CDR3 comprises 12 residues. The V gene's germline CDR1 is SNHLY and CDR2 FYNNEI. The CDR3 bases are TGTGCCAGCGGGAGCGGGTTAGAGACCCAGTACTTC. Its translation is CASGSGLETQYF.

J is TRBJ2-3 and V is TRBV5-1; D might be TRBD1 (7 bases). CDR1 and CDR2 (germline): SGHRS, YFSETQ. Deletions cut 4 bases from V and 3 bases from J, with 12 bases between. The CDR3 extends over 14 amino acids. Here the CDR3 reads CASSRRGETDTQYF. The CDR3 nucleotides are TGCGCCAGCAGCCGCAGGGGGGAGACAGATACGCAGTATTTT.

On this clone: Other DNA variants within this sample encode the same CDR3. The gene calls are TRBV7-8 and TRBJ2-7; 9 bases align to TRBD1. The CDR3 spans 13 residues. Germline V gene lookup returns CDR1 SGHVS and CDR2 FQNEAQ. Trimming at V came to 4 bases and at J to 4 bases, leaving 2 bases not matched to a gene. This chain's CDR3 is CASSWDRAYEQYF. For the CDR3, the DNA is TGTGCCAGCAGCTGGGACAGGGCTTACGAGCAGTACTTC.

The V gene is TRBV14, the J gene TRBJ1-2; perhaps TRBD1 as D (6 bases). V lost 4 bases and J lost 7, with 19 bases in between. The germline CDR1 and CDR2 sequences are SGHDN and FVKESK. The CDR3 has 15 amino acids. CDR3: CASSPSGGRGFGYTF. The CDR3 nucleotides read TGTGCCAGCAGCCCCTCCGGAGGCAGGGGATTTGGCTACACCTTC. The full variable domain, completed using reference TRBV14 and TRBJ1-2, is EAGVTQFPSHSVIEKGQTVTLRCDPISGHDNLYWYRRVMGKEIKFLLHFVKESKQDESGMPNNRFLAERTGGTYSTLKVQPAELEDSGVYFCASSPSGGRGFGYTFGSGTRLTVV.

The chain joins TRBV28 to TRBJ1-1, with a tentative D call TRBD1 (6 bases). Per the germline V gene, CDR1 is MDHEN and CDR2 is SYDVKM. There are 12 residues in the CDR3. Trimming cost V 4 bases and J 11 bases, with 14 bases left between them. For the CDR3, the DNA is TGTGCCAGCAGTTGGGGAAGGGGGTCGGCTTTCTTT. Translation gives CASSWGRGSAFF.

The chain links TRBV6-5 to TRBJ2-1; D is perhaps TRBD1 (6 bases). V was clipped by 2 bases and J by 4 bases, with 12 bases between them. In germline, CDR1 is MNHEY, CDR2 SVGAGI. The CDR3 extends over 15 amino acids. CDR3 nucleotides: TGTGCCAGCAGTTACAGGCAGGGGAAATACAATGAGCAGTTCTTC. As protein: CASSYRQGKYNEQFF.